Listed below are T cell receptor beta chains from one sample, sequenced in a study of OX40 agonist ivuxolimab in advanced cancers. Sequencing was performed with immunoSEQ multiplex PCR; in TCRdb, only in-frame clones are kept and a portion is missing. The sample contains about 88,000 clones, approximately 85% of which appear only once. The specimen comprised CD4+ or CD8+ T cells sorted from blood, sampled in a trial of the OX40 agonist ivuxolimab. These receptors came from an adult with an advanced solid tumor such as melanoma, head and neck, liver or kidney cancer. CDR3s leave out the opening cysteine and the closing phenylalanine or tryptophan.

CDR3 protein,J gene,V gene
ASSREGGSMKSSYNEQF,TRBJ2-1,TRBV18
ASSPDGNTGELF,TRBJ2-2,TRBV5-1
ASSVAFGGSEGTQY,TRBJ2-5,TRBV9
ASNLLAGVGSYNEQF,TRBJ2-1,TRBV28
ASSLRGGSSYEQY,TRBJ2-7,TRBV7-6
ASSWGQGFSANYGYT,TRBJ1-2,TRBV5-1
ASIPIAGVAGELF,TRBJ2-2,TRBV5-1
ASSLQGTHGYT,TRBJ1-2,TRBV5-4
ASSFWLGYT,TRBJ1-2,TRBV7-9
ASSLRAGSGANVLT,TRBJ2-6,TRBV7-3
ASSAIAGGNEQF,TRBJ2-1,TRBV9
ASSLDGLYEQY,TRBJ2-7,TRBV5-1
ASSPGGGGYTEAF,TRBJ1-1,TRBV7-3
ASSLRQQPIFYNSPLH,TRBJ1-6,TRBV11-2
ASSLGLAGGQDTQY,TRBJ2-3,TRBV7-6
ACSQNTEAF,TRBJ1-1,TRBV30
ASRNYNRAYGYT,TRBJ1-2,TRBV27
AWSDNRFPYEQY,-,TRBV30
ASTGRDRDWSYEQY,TRBJ2-7,TRBV28
ASSVGGGPNQPQH,TRBJ1-5,TRBV19
ASSPRQGEGIENTIY,TRBJ1-3,TRBV18
ASSLGLAANTGELF,TRBJ2-2,TRBV18
AWSVSSGRYNEQF,TRBJ2-1,TRBV30
ASSDRQGESYEQY,TRBJ2-7,TRBV6-1
ASRLTGASTGELF,TRBJ2-2,TRBV9
ASSPPARGSNTGELF,TRBJ2-2,TRBV18
ASRLNRDQPQH,TRBJ1-5,TRBV27
ASSRNWVNTEAF,TRBJ1-1,TRBV9
ASSSDRGEQY,TRBJ2-7,TRBV5-1
ASSPSMERGARDEQY,TRBJ2-7,TRBV21-1
ASRRDSLNQPQH,TRBJ1-5,TRBV19
ASSVDRFGAYEQY,TRBJ2-7,TRBV9
ASSLGVSGYEQY,TRBJ2-7,TRBV5-1
ASSEMDRRRSPLH,TRBJ1-6,TRBV2
ASSPREETQY,TRBJ2-5,TRBV18
SVDGGGRYGYT,TRBJ1-2,TRBV29-1
ASSFTEHYEQY,TRBJ2-7,TRBV6-5
SVVGLAGETQY,TRBJ2-5,TRBV29-1
ASSPPGLGSEETQY,TRBJ2-5,TRBV18
ASSVEGAAYNEQF,TRBJ2-1,TRBV9
ASSPILGNIQY,TRBJ2-4,TRBV28
ASSYGLAGEKTGELF,TRBJ2-2,TRBV5-4